This paragraph covers one TCR beta chain sequence. Its cognate antigen has yet to be identified. The input lacks base qualities; no much larger clone sits a single base away. This record belongs to a study of shared clonotypes between healthy human individuals (dated by TCRdb to the early 2020s). Describing the broader study: A couple of women and a few men aged 18 to 49 years were included in the cohort. Libraries were prepared and TCR repertoires were sequenced by different laboratories using diverse techniques, in order to increase sequencing depth and limit assay-specific biases. Per donor, leukapheresis produced somewhere between about 0.94 and 9.5 billion PBMCs. Blood TCR repertoires of a handful of healthy adults were deeply sequenced to estimate repertoire size and the extent of clonotype sharing between individuals. For each donor, three plates each were used for CD4 naive and CD4 memory, two plates were used for CD8 naive, and one plate was used for CD8 memory. On the study overall, not on this receptor specifically: Approximately 5% of naive CD4, 3.5% of naive CD8, 2.3% of memory CD4, and approximately 0.39% of memory CD8 clonotypes were shared across a handful of donors. The genetic and exposure-history diversity represented was limited by the small number of donors. Pairwise subsampling indicated that sequencing depth was expected to affect the degree of clonotype sharing among donors. Rarefaction of sorted-subset datasets indicated incomplete sequencing despite the large sequencing depth. Sampling was restricted to blood, and TCR repertoires in tissues likely differ from the TCR repertoires found in blood. Naive subsets generally had larger estimated clonotype richness than memory subsets. Clonotypes shared by all four sorted-subset donors showed higher generation probabilities than non-shared clonotypes.

V and J are trimmed by 1 base and 3 bases, and the gene matches miss 9 bases of the junction. The CDR3, cysteine through phenylalanine, is 17 amino acids long. Solely the CDR3 DNA is kept, with 51 bases framed from the first base. CDR1 and CDR2 are drawn from the germline V gene: SGHTA, FQGNSA. CD8 naive samples were CD45RO-negative cells positively selected for CCR7, giving a CD45RA+CCR7+ population that excluded TemRA cells. The donors were healthy, HIV-negative adults who had no recently reported acute infections or vaccinations. Every donor was a Caucasian adult living in Nashville, Tennessee, USA. Blood was obtained by leukapheresis, after which PBMCs were separated by Ficoll-Histopaque density gradient centrifugation and cryopreserved in liquid nitrogen vapor phase. Analytical flow cytometry was used to check the purity and quantity of every magnetically sorted T cell population. Each sorted fraction had its genomic DNA isolated and then quantified by UV absorbance on a Nanodrop 2000c.

Using the deep immunoSEQ assay, TCR CDR3 regions were amplified from genomic DNA by multiplex PCR. Genomic DNA extracted from each cell subset was distributed evenly over all wells of several immunoSEQ 96-well plates, and each plate served as one replicate. For sorted subsets, approximately 210 ng genomic DNA, equal to tens of thousands of T cell genomes, was loaded into each replicate PCR. Purified libraries were measured with a Qubit 3.0 fluorometer, size-checked on a Bioanalyzer 2100, and measured again with the KAPA Library Quantification kit. Every immunoSEQ 96-well plate was sequenced on a separate single-read 150-cycle Illumina NextSeq 550 flow cell. In the paper's pipeline: Because only junctional sequences without quality scores were contained in the immunoSEQ output, filtering matching that applied to full-length reads could not be performed. To assign V/J genes and CDR3, sequences were annotated using PyIR, a Python wrapper for IgBLAST v1.9, with IMGT germline references. Reads were filtered out if the reads had weak V/J assignments (E-value above 1e-6), no CDR3, stop codons, out-of-frame junctions, or ambiguous translated residues. A V3J clonotype was defined by an identical inferred V gene, J gene, and CDR3 amino acid sequence. Percentage overlap between repertoires was computed as shared unique clonotypes divided by the size of the smaller repertoire. RTK rarefaction, the Chao1 estimator, and Recon v2.1 estimates of unobserved clonotypes were used to assess repertoire richness. Generation probabilities were computed with OLGA for all TCRbeta clonotypes obtained by the gDNA method from a few donors. As stored in TCRdb, this immuneACCESS dataset retains in-frame rearrangements with V and J assigned. A fraction of the clones does not appear; measured against another copy, unresolved V genes explain less than half of the discrepancy, and the remainder lacks a known reason. The V and J calls and clone size come from that table; D and trimming were worked out from the DNA. This sample has around 1.9 million clones in its table, and approximately 94% of those were observed once. Under 2% of the sample belongs to the ten largest clones.

The clonotype comes from a young man in good health. Some clones in this sample may be carry-over from other donors' samples. The chain is assembled from TRBV7-2 and TRBJ2-5; 9 bases in the junction line up with TRBD1. The sequenced sample was naive CD8+ T cells from PBMCs. Sample cell subset or site, as interpreted from the label and publication: CD45RA+CCR7+. The sequenced DNA: TGTGCCAGCAGCTTAGGACCCGGGACAGGGCTTGAAGAGACCCAGTACTTC. The encoded protein is CASSLGPGTGLEETQYF. The CDR3 plus the reference TRBV7-2 and TRBJ2-5 genes for the other parts give the full variable domain: GAGVSQSPSNKVTEKGKDVELRCDPISGHTALYWYRQSLGQGLEFLIYFQGNSAPDKSGLPSDRFSAERTGGSVSTLTIQRTQQEDSAVYLCASSLGPGTGLEETQYFGPGTRLLVL.